This TCR beta chain is from a study of response to subunit inactivated influenza vaccine. Study-wide results and caveats: Authors suggested that a seasonal influenza vaccination recruits few new T cells each time.

TCRdb independently ran MiXCR on the RT-PCR reads; one entry per CDR3 protein. Here the sample spans around 710,000 distinct CDR3 sequences, 14% being singletons. Remarks on this clonotype: Its antigen is unidentified.

With 5 bases removed from V and 3 bases from J, the gap between germline ends came to 14 bases. Germline lookup yields CDR1 DFQATT and CDR2 SNEGSKA (reference sequence). The CDR3 is made up of 13 amino acids. The gene calls are TRBV20-1 and TRBJ2-7; no clear D. This material consisted of PBMCs from blood, taken around 15 days before vaccination. The receptor's source is a man aged 45 to 65 who received an inactivated influenza vaccine. The CDR3 DNA sequence: TGCAGTGCTCCCGGGCCATCAATCTACGAGCAGTACTTC. This translates into CSAPGPSIYEQYF.